Shown below are 4 T cell receptor beta chains from a single sample sequenced in a study of T-cell reconstitution after alpha-beta-depleted transplantation in children. Unique molecular identifiers were incorporated into the prepared TCRbeta library. TCRdb itself ran the PCR reads through MiXCR, one entry per CDR3 protein. Of about 690,000 distinct CDR3 sequences in the sample, 16% were seen once. The sequencing here drew on PBMCs from the stem cell graft donor, taken from the stem cell graft. Receptor source: a human donor who donated a stem cell graft to a child with acute myeloid leukemia.

This clonotype was counted only a few times. This chain connects TRBV12-3 or TRBV12-4 to TRBJ1-6; tentative D call: TRBD1 (5 bases). The CDR3 runs 13 residues. V lost 3 bases and J 14 bases, leaving 14 bases between the germline ends. The CDR3 DNA is TGTGCCAGCAGTTTCGACGGCCGGGGGACCCTCCACTTT. It encodes CASSFDGRGTLHF.

This clonotype was seen repeatedly, ten times or more. The chain couples TRBV12-3 or TRBV12-4 to TRBJ1-1, with unresolved D. The V gene lost 6 bases and the J gene lost 7 bases, with 9 bases spanning the gap. The CDR3 totals 11 residues. CDR3 nucleotides: TGTGCCAGCAGCGCCGAAGGTGAAGCTTTCTTT. As protein: CASSAEGEAFF.

This clonotype occurred many times. This chain connects TRBV20-1 to TRBJ1-1; D not certain. Trimming left V 0 bases short and J 7 bases short, with 9 bases between. The CDR3 is made up of 12 amino acids. Germline-derived CDR1 and CDR2 are DFQATT and SNEGSKA (reference sequence). Here the CDR3 reads CSARESEFEAFF. CDR3 nucleotides: TGCAGTGCTAGAGAGTCTGAATTTGAAGCTTTCTTT.

This clonotype appeared many times. DNA for the CDR3: TGTGCCAGCAGCTTAGGGACCCCGGCGAAGACCCAGTACTTC. The encoded protein is CASSLGTPAKTQYF. V usage is TRBV7-2 and J usage is TRBJ2-5; D not resolved. Germline V gene data show CDR1 as SGHTA and CDR2 as FQGNSA. This CDR3 is 14 amino acids long. V was shortened by 1 base and J by 6 bases, with 12 bases between the two germline ends.